The sample holds many counts of the clone carrying this T cell receptor beta chain. CDR1 MNHNS and CDR2 SASEGT come from the germline V gene. Trimming removed 5 bases at V and 7 bases at J, with 12 bases between. The CDR3 runs 13 residues. The TCRbeta library incorporated unique molecular identifiers. TCRdb used MiXCR to reprocess the PCR reads, holding one entry per CDR3 protein. The sample includes around 600,000 distinct CDR3 sequences, about 23% of them seen just once. This specimen belongs to a study of T-cell reconstitution after alpha-beta-depleted transplantation in children. Sample: PBMCs, mostly from graft donor cells, taken 360 days after TCRalphabeta/CD19-depleted stem cell transplant. The TCR sequence derives from a boy younger than two who had a stem cell transplant for acute myeloid leukemia, so the T cells may come from the graft donor. The rearrangement uses TRBV6-1 and TRBJ2-1; D unresolved. CDR3 in DNA: TGTGCCAGCAGTCAACCCCCCTGGAATGAGCAGTTCTTC. Translated, it gives CASSQPPWNEQFF.